This TCR beta chain was identified in a study of T cell responses to AZD1222 COVID-19 vaccine (dated by TCRdb to about 2021). With regard to the full study: AZD1222 recipients whose second dose came at about 4 weeks and those whose second dose came at about 12 weeks were combined into one group, since spike-specific TCR depth and breadth did not differ between the two schedules. TCR sequencing was performed for 230 to 250 trial participants, of whom 200 to 210 were given two doses of AZD1222 and approximately 25 were given two doses of MenACWY control vaccine. Trial participants were enrolled by age into subgroups of 18-55, 56-69 and 70-plus years, and around 140, 26 and 57 TCR-sequenced participants, respectively, were included in these subgroups.

What this sample's time point label stands for: baseline before first vaccination. Samples from vaccinated people were obtained from the UK trials COV001 and COV002, which included a single-blind randomized controlled phase 2/3 trial of AZD1222 (ChAdOx1 nCoV-19) in healthy adults. For TCRbeta chain sequencing, PBMC samples from trial participants were taken at day 0 and at day 28 after the second dose. CDR1 KGHSH and CDR2 LQKENI were looked up in the germline V gene. The CDR3 sequence holds 14 residues, the cysteine and phenylalanine included. Only the CDR3 DNA stays, 42 bases, in frame from base 1. The trim is 6 bases for V and 7 bases for J, with a gap of 16 bases between the germline ends. Turning to this clone: What this receptor recognizes is not known. The input lacks base qualities; no much larger clone sits a single base away.

The investigation overall reported the following: Nearly half of unique spike-specific TCRs reportedly recognized epitopes outside regions mutated in the B.1.351 and B.1.1.7 variants. A significant rise in spike-specific TCR breadth and depth was observed after two AZD1222 doses relative to day 0 and relative to MenACWY recipients. CD4 TCRs associated with the vaccine covered the entire spike protein, and the dominant responses were in regions 160-218 and 743-854. Conclusions about previously exposed vaccinees were limited because only six AZD1222 recipients were SARS-CoV-2 seropositive at baseline. Participants were mostly white British, with more females than males. The authors suggested clonal diversity may have been underestimated. Because no day 14 peak-response samples were available, the repertoires could be characterized only after the peak T cell response. In the small 56-69-year group, the increase in depth fell short of significance, most likely because of low power.

The CDR3 regions of human TCRbeta chains were analyzed by immunosequencing. In the source study's methods: Repertoire TCRs were matched against a reference library of SARS-CoV-2-specific TCRs generated with the MIRA antigen-specificity platform. Breadth meant the fraction of unique TCRs that were SARS-CoV-2-associated, whereas depth meant the fraction of total T cells that were SARS-CoV-2-associated. Using the MIRA data, every spike-specific TCR was mapped to the spike region that the TCR reacted to and assigned to either a CD4 or a CD8 class. Log10-transformed breadth and depth values were compared by one-way ANOVA with Sidak's multiple comparisons tests. The clones in this table, taken by TCRdb from immuneACCESS, are in-frame only. Not every clone is retained; where verified, under half of the shortfall comes from an unresolved V gene, and the cause of the rest is unknown. Clonal size and the V and J genes are those of that table, whereas D and trimming came from the DNA. This sample lists 100,000 or so clones; more than 75% were detected once. About 9.1% of the sample is in the top ten clones.

This receptor was identified in an adult in good health. Recombination joined TRBV18 with TRBJ1-5, and the D gene may be TRBD1, 6 bases matching. Sequencing was performed on peripheral blood, taken on day 0 of AZD1222 vaccination. The nucleotides are TGTGCCAGCTCCCCCATCGGGGGCGGACAGCCCCAGCATTTT. This codes for CASSPIGGGQPQHF.